Shown below are 4 T cell receptor beta chains from a single sample sequenced in a study of T-cell reconstitution after alpha-beta-depleted transplantation in children. Library preparation (for TCRbeta) was performed with unique molecular identifiers. MiXCR, applied by TCRdb to the PCR reads, yields one record per CDR3 protein. The table includes some 75,000 distinct CDR3 sequences, 6% to 8.5% detected once. The source was PBMCs from the stem cell graft donor, collected from the stem cell graft. Source of these receptors: a human donor who donated a stem cell graft to a child with acute lymphoblastic leukemia.

This clonotype has at least ten counts. The chain joins TRBV19 to TRBJ1-1; weak D call: TRBD1 (5 bases). Germline V CDR1 and CDR2: LNHDA, SQIVND (reference sequence). The CDR3 has 18 amino acids. Trimming removed 5 bases from V and 2 bases from J, with 24 bases in between. The CDR3 DNA reads as TGTGCCAGTAGTCCCTCGCGGGGCGCACTGGGTTTTAACACTGAAGCTTTCTTT. It encodes CASSPSRGALGFNTEAFF.

To note about this clonotype: A read error is possible here, since a much larger clone lies one base away. The chain carries TRBV4-2 and TRBJ1-1; TRBD1 matches at 7 bases. CDR1 and CDR2 from the germline V gene are LGHNA and YNFKEQ. The CDR3 runs to 14 residues. V was clipped by 4 bases and J by 6 bases; unmatched bases: 8. CDR3 protein: CASSPADRIAEAFF. In DNA form, the CDR3 reads TGTGCCAGCAGCCCTGCGGACAGGATCGCTGAAGCTTTCTTT.

The rearrangement joins TRBV28 to TRBJ2-2; the D gene could be TRBD1 or TRBD2 (5 bases each). The germline CDR1 and CDR2 sequences are MDHEN and SYDVKM. Trimming removed 4 bases at V and 8 bases at J, with 17 bases between. CDR3 size: 15 residues. CDR3 protein: CASSSAWGKIGELFF. In DNA, the CDR3 is TGTGCCAGCAGTTCCGCCTGGGGGAAGATAGGGGAGCTGTTTTTT.

A few counts support this clonotype. The chain has TRBV20-1 and TRBJ1-5; weak D call: TRBD1 (5 bases). Trimming left V 0 bases short and J 3 bases short, with 12 bases between. In germline, CDR1 is DFQATT, CDR2 SNEGSKA (reference sequence). CDR3 size: 15 residues. CDR3 loop: CSARDGHRINQPQHF. Here the CDR3 DNA reads TGCAGTGCTAGAGACGGACACAGAATCAATCAGCCCCAGCATTTT.